The 2 T cell receptor beta chains presented below share a single source sample, sequenced in a study of T cells in Graves' hyperthyroidism and ophthalmopathy. Amplification yielded TCR beta CDR3 regions, with RNA transcripts as the source. HTBI primers were employed in a first-round RT-PCR of the TCR CDR3. TCRdb itself ran the multiplex PCR reads through MiXCR, one entry per CDR3 protein. The sample holds over 500,000 distinct CDR3 sequences; approximately 17% are singletons and the top ten take roughly a sixth. Material: blood. The receptor source for this set is a woman between 18 and 30 years old with Graves' ophthalmopathy.

V and J are TRBV27 and TRBJ2-7; maybe TRBD2 (5 bases). V dropped 10 bases and J dropped 2 bases, with 18 bases sitting between them. Germline CDR1 MNHEY, CDR2 SMNVEV (reference sequence). This CDR3 contains 14 residues. CDR3 DNA sequence: TGTGCCACCCGAGCGGCAGGAGTACCCTACGAGCAGTACTTC. Translated, it gives CATRAAGVPYEQYF.

The sample holds a few counts of this clonotype. The chain uses TRBV10-2 and TRBJ1-1, with D uncertain. Looked up from germline, CDR1 is WSHSY and CDR2 is SAAADI. Trimming pared 2 bases from V and 7 bases from J, leaving 8 bases between. This CDR3 is 12 amino acids long. CDR3 in DNA: TGCGCCAGCAGTGAGACGGAGGGTGAAGCTTTCTTT. This encodes CASSETEGEAFF.